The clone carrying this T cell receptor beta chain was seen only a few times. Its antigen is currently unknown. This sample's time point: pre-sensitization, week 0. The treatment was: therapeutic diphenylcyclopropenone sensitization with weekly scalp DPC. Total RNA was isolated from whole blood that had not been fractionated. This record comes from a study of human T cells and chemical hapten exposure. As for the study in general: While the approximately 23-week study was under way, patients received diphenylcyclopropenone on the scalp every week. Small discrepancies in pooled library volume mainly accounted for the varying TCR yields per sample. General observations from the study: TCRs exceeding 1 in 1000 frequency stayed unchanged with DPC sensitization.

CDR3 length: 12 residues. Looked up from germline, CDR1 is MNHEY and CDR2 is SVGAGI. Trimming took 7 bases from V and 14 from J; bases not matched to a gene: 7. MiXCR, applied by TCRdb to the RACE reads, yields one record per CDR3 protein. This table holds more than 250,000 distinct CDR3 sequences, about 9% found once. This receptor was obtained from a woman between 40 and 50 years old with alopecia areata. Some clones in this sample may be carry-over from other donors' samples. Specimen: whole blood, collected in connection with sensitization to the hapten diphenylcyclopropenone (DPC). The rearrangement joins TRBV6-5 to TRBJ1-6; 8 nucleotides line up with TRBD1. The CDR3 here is CASKFGQGTLHF. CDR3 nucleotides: TGTGCCAGCAAATTCGGACAGGGCACCCTCCACTTT.